This T cell receptor beta chain derives from a study of cytomegalovirus exposure and HLA in healthy donors (dated by TCRdb to 2016 to 2017). Broadly, across the study: According to an earlier analysis of 587 of the donors, about 170 million T cells yielded 120 million or so unique TCR beta sequences and about 300 Gb of sequence data. Of the 300 to 450 genotyped donors, 81% fell in the genetic ancestry cluster associated with self-reported Caucasian donors. Every repertoire in the discovery cohort had been generated on one and the same sequencing platform. A later analysis re-analyzed previously published TCR beta repertoires from 600 to 850 donors and added high-resolution HLA genotyping to study TCR occurrence patterns. Rather than drawing on any new phenotypic data, the later analysis identified candidate immune exposures from TCR beta sequences and the way those sequences occurred across donors. High-throughput TCR immunosequencing, statistical association of individual TCRs with disease status, and machine learning were combined to predict cytomegalovirus infection status. Along with the approximately 700-subject first cohort, a separate validation cohort of 120 different subjects was used. Both class I and class II loci were covered by HLA typing, at four-digit resolution. The study aimed to test whether signatures of past pathogen exposure could be identified by cataloging public T cell receptors. To decide whether each TCR beta V gene segment behaved as functional or pseudogenic, an earlier analysis of some 570 of the donors relied on high-throughput TCR beta sequencing. An early release that covered fewer than 800 HLA-typed donors contained approximately 300 gigabases of sequencing data and around 80 million unique TCR sequences. Genome-wide SNP genotypes for about 65% of the 666 donors were used in a later genetic analysis, which treated that subset as a discovery cohort. On average, 235,054 unique TCR beta nucleotide sequences were sequenced per donor among several hundred genotyped donors of the cohort, with roughly a sixth of those sequences being non-productive. The study profiled the T cell repertoires of fewer than 850 subjects by immunosequencing and related them to cytomegalovirus serostatus. The number of donors typed differed by locus, with 629-630 for A, B, C, DRB1 and DQB1, around 560 for DQA1, 600 to 610 for DPA1, and approximately 470 for DPB1. Because of strong linkage in the cohort, roughly 5 DR-DQ haplotypes were treated as single units for association and clustering. Donor age, sex, ethnicity and CMV serostatus were compiled alongside the repertoire data. What the research found in general, with its limitations: The earlier analysis of 587 of the donors excluded some 15 rarely observed V segments, including chromosome 9 orphons, because counts were too low. Specific HLA alleles were associated with over 15,000 TCR beta sequences at a false discovery rate of 0.05 in a later analysis. Compared with the roughly 720-donor mean, donors in an Asian-associated ancestry cluster had fewer N-insertions in productive TCRs, according to a later genetic analysis. A further reported finding was that TCR beta sequences accurately predicted the HLA-A and HLA-B alleles for most subjects in the first cohort. Broadly in line with IMGT annotations, most TCR beta V segments showed up in productive rearrangements about 87% or about 30% of the time in an earlier analysis of 587 of the donors. For the cohort, immune exposure information was limited to CMV serostatus. A total of roughly 160 TCR beta chains were listed by the study as associated with cytomegalovirus. A few of the identified cytomegalovirus-associated TCR beta chains were confirmed in vitro to be specific for cytomegalovirus antigens. In a later analysis, several top co-occurrence clusters were reported to appear linked to parvovirus B19, influenza, CMV and Epstein-Barr virus. Compared with equally common non-associated chains, HLA-associated TCR beta chains in a later analysis were more clonally expanded and had lower generation probabilities. According to the authors, the approach could potentially be generalized to other disease states and immunological phenotypes. Linkage disequilibrium might explain the correlated functional status among segregating V segments, but an unknown experimental factor could not be excluded. Because some donors lacked HLA typing at each locus, the association tests relied only on the typed subset. The presence/absence analyses assumed that sequencing depth was roughly uniform across donors, and that assumption may not be true. Most TCR sequences were seen in very few donors, while some public TCRs were found in many individuals. A cluster of highly shared sequence variants was judged likely to represent a technical artifact of the sequencing pipeline. In a later analysis, most CMV-associated TCR beta chains were found to appear HLA-restricted, with HLA associations seemingly driven largely by CMV exposure. An association between a missense DCLRE1C variant and V-gene and J-gene trimming of TCR beta chains was found in a later genetic analysis and replicated in an independent cohort. The classifier was reported to diagnose cytomegalovirus status with high specificity and sensitivity in both the original cohort and the validation cohort. When HLA alleles, especially DR and DQ, strongly co-occurred, attributing TCR associations to individual alleles was difficult. The 87-base-pair reads could not distinguish some IMGT-functional V segments, including TRBV6-2 and TRBV6-3, so those segments were excluded. Only TCR beta chains were sequenced in this cohort, and the absence of alpha or paired-chain data limited detectable features. In a later analysis, the rate of TCR association differed among HLA loci, with DRB1 alleles having the most associated TCRs and HLA-C alleles having the fewest.

Receptors were amplified or captured by the immunoSEQ multiplex PCR assay. A mixture of 60 forward primers for TCR Vbeta segments and 13 reverse primers for TCR Jbeta segments was used in the multiplex PCR. The CDR3 region of rearranged TCR beta genes was amplified from genomic DNA by a multiplex PCR assay. The Illumina HiSeq System was used to sequence the amplified TCR beta libraries as 87-base-pair reads. The authors' analysis ran thus. In a later analysis, some 80 million unique TCR beta chains were counted across the roughly 610 repertoires, and roughly 11 million of these chains were shared by at least two donors. Raw reads were error-corrected and collapsed into unique sequences by a nearest-neighbor algorithm in which closely related sequences were merged to remove PCR and sequencing errors. To assign V, D and J gene segments, CDR3 sequences were aligned to IMGT reference sequences. For a sequence to be retained, at least a six-nucleotide match to both a V gene segment and a J gene segment was required. Rearrangements were classified as productive when the CDR3 lacked stop codons and remained in frame with V and J, and all other rearrangements were classified as non-productive. CDR3 was defined according to IMGT convention as the region running from the second conserved V-encoded cysteine to the conserved J-encoded phenylalanine. The earlier analysis of about 530 of the donors excluded any sequence lacking an unambiguous match to a single V gene segment. In an earlier analysis of 587 of the donors, V segments were called functional above 56.7% productive rearrangements and were called segregating when the between-donor standard deviation exceeded 5%. A statistical classification framework was built for diagnosing cytomegalovirus status from the catalog of TCR beta chain sequences. In a later analysis, V and J genes were assigned by comparing TCR nucleotide sequences against IMGT/GENE-DB human TR gene sequences. Using the TCRdist pipeline, a later analysis assigned CDR3 sequences along with most-parsimonious VDJ recombination scenarios. In a later analysis, each TCR beta chain was defined by its CDR3 amino acid sequence together with its V-gene family, and reads lacking a unique V-gene family were excluded. A later analysis removed several hundred highly shared, low-generation-probability nucleotide sequences to deal with suspected cross-contamination and a sequencing artifact. A later analysis calculated a clonal expansion index for each public chain from normalized within-repertoire ranks of inferred template counts. In a later analysis, generation probabilities were computed with a VDJ recombination model fitted to out-of-frame rearrangements, and the resulting probabilities were checked against IGoR. Hypergeometric tests were used in a later analysis to score TCR-TCR, TCR-HLA and TCR-CMV co-occurrence, with a repertoire-size bias correction applied to the TCR pairs. False discovery rates were estimated in a later analysis by permuting HLA or CMV assignments 20 times. In a later analysis, co-occurring TCRs were grouped using DBSCAN, with TCRdist sequence similarity added in when clustering inside HLA-allele-positive subsets. Repertoires with fewer than 30,000 or more than 120,000 public chains were left out of co-occurrence clustering, as were about 5 repertoires with anomalous nucleotide sharing. TCRdb carries this immuneACCESS record with in-frame sequences only. Its versions omit some clonotypes, under half of them owing to an unresolved V gene in the studies checked, with the rest unexplained. The DNA gave D and trimming, while V, J and clone size come from that table. For this sample the table gives about 99,000 clones, of which roughly 80% were detected only once. The ten largest clones add up to roughly 3.9% of the sample.

Worth noting for this clone: It lacks a known antigen. Per-base qualities were not stored, and no clone one base away is much larger.

Inclusive of the bounding cysteine and phenylalanine, the CDR3 is 16 residues long. CDR3 DNA is the only sequence kept; it has 48 bases, read in frame from the first base. Trimming at the junction amounts to 6 bases on V and 1 base on J, and the germline ends lie 17 bases apart. From the germline V gene, CDR1 is MRHNA and CDR2 is SNTAGT. In total, roughly 710 healthy bone marrow donors made up the cohort. At the time of sampling, every cohort member was nominally healthy, though immune exposures that went unrecorded were likely present. The donor was CMV seropositive and belonged to the group of 250 to 300 seropositive cohort members. Every donor gave a peripheral blood sample, and the peripheral blood mononuclear cells from that sample were used for TCR beta sequencing. Genomic DNA extraction from the blood cell samples was performed with the Qiagen DNeasy Blood Extraction Kit.

This TCR was sampled from a man aged 45 to 65 in good health and CMV-seropositive. Sequenced input: PBMCs. This chain is built from TRBV6-4 and TRBJ2-3, and perhaps TRBD2 as D gene, on 6 matching bases. The DNA sequence reads TGTGCCAGCAGCTCCACCAGCGGGCGAGGCACAGATACGCAGTATTTT. Its coded protein is CASSSTSGRGTDTQYF.